What follows are 26 T cell receptor beta chains derived from one specimen sequenced in a study of spatial heterogeneity in lung cancer. TCRdb re-analysed the 5' RACE reads in MiXCR, keeping a single row per CDR3 protein. The sample has roughly 75,000 distinct CDR3 sequences, about 14% seen once; the top ten hold 7.2%. Time point of the sample: sample taken at primary tumor resection. No cell sorting; template was whole RNA from tumor, lung tissue or PBMC. The sample here was PBMCs, taken at surgery. The receptors here all came from a male donor with early-stage non-small cell lung cancer.

This clonotype turned up a few times. The chain joins TRBV7-2 to TRBJ2-3; D might be TRBD2 (6 bases). This CDR3 region has 17 residues. V gave up 3 bases and J gave up 1 base, with 17 bases separating them. From germline, CDR1 is SGHTA and CDR2 FQGNSA. CDR3 protein: CASSFLRAIAGTDTQYF. The CDR3 region has the DNA TGTGCCAGCAGCTTCCTTCGCGCGATAGCGGGCACAGATACGCAGTATTTT. Full variable domain (remainder filled in from reference TRBV7-2 and TRBJ2-3): GAGVSQSPSNKVTEKGKDVELRCDPISGHTALYWYRQSLGQGLEFLIYFQGNSAPDKSGLPSDRFSAERTGGSVSTLTIQRTQQEDSAVYLCASSFLRAIAGTDTQYFGPGTRLTVL.

In DNA, the CDR3 is TGCGCCAGCAGCCTCCGGACAGGGTACACTGAAGCTTTCTTT. Its translation is CASSLRTGYTEAFF. This chain joins TRBV4-1 and TRBJ1-1, with 8 bases fitting TRBD1. CDR1 MGHRA and CDR2 YSYEKL come from the germline V gene. The CDR3 is made up of 14 amino acids. Losses at the gene ends were 4 bases for V and 3 bases for J; bases not matched to a gene: 4.

There are many counts of this clonotype. The chain joins TRBV12-3 or TRBV12-4 to TRBJ1-2, with 7 bases identical to TRBD1. Unmatched junction bases numbered 11, after V lost 6 bases and J lost 4 bases. This CDR3 region has 15 residues. The CDR3 DNA is TGTGCCAGCAGCCGAGGGGACAGACTTACCTATGGCTACACCTTC. It translates to CASSRGDRLTYGYTF.

This clonotype came up many times. The V gene is TRBV5-1, the J gene TRBJ2-3; D tentatively fits TRBD1 or TRBD2 (6 bases each). Germline V lookup: CDR1 SGHRS, CDR2 YFSETQ. V lost 2 bases and J 4 bases, leaving 17 bases between the germline ends. The CDR3 length is 16 residues. The CDR3 DNA reads as TGCGCCAGCAGCTTCACTTTAGCGGAGGGGGCAGATACGCAGTATTTT. Translated: CASSFTLAEGADTQYF.

At least ten counts were recorded for this clonotype. This sequence joins TRBV7-9 and TRBJ2-1, with TRBD2 matching 8 bases. Germline V gives CDR1 SEHNR, CDR2 FQNEAQ (reference sequence). The CDR3 runs 14 residues. After removal of 7 bases from V and 6 bases from J, the junction contained 8 bases not matched to a gene. The CDR3: CASTPGGSLNEQFF. The DNA for the CDR3 is TGTGCCAGCACCCCGGGGGGGTCCCTCAATGAGCAGTTCTTC. The full variable domain, in which reference TRBV7-9 and TRBJ2-1 provide the parts outside the CDR3, is DTGVSQNPRHKITKRGQNVTFRCDPISEHNRLYWYRQTLGQGPEFLTYFQNEAQLEKSRLLSDRFSAERPKGSFSTLEIQRTEQGDSAMYLCASTPGGSLNEQFFGPGTRLTVL.

CDR3 nucleotides: TGTGCCAGCAGCGGGGATTTGGGATCCTACACCTTC. Its protein product is CASSGDLGSYTF. J is TRBJ1-2 and V is TRBV7-9; D remains unclear. This CDR3 is built from 12 residues. Germline CDR1 is SEHNR and CDR2 is FQNEAQ (reference sequence). Trimming pared 5 bases from V and 10 bases from J, leaving 14 bases between.

This clonotype has more than one count but fewer than ten. The rearrangement joins TRBV12-5 to TRBJ1-1, with 7 bases matching TRBD1. Germline V gene sequence: CDR1 LGHNT, CDR2 FRNRAP. J lost 4 bases, V lost 5 bases, and 4 bases had no gene match. The CDR3 is made up of 13 amino acids. CDR3 sequence (DNA): TGTGCTAGTGGTCCAGGGGGAAGCACTGAAGCTTTCTTT. Translating gives CASGPGGSTEAFF.

The CDR3 spells CASSSRTVNYGYTF. In DNA, the CDR3 is TGTGCCAGCAGTTCCCGGACGGTCAACTATGGCTACACCTTC. The chain uses TRBV12-3 or TRBV12-4 and TRBJ1-2; D is ambiguous. V lost 4 bases and J lost 2, with 11 bases in between. The CDR3 is made up of 14 amino acids.

In its sample, this clonotype was seen a few times. The chain joins TRBV6-6 to TRBJ1-1; D is perhaps TRBD1 (5 bases). The germline CDR1 and CDR2 sequences are MNHNY and SVGAGI (reference sequence). Trimming cost V 6 bases and J 3 bases, with 17 bases left between them. The CDR3 runs 15 residues. The CDR3 loop is CASSESRGRDTEAFF. CDR3 nucleotides: TGTGCCAGCAGCGAAAGTCGGGGCCGAGACACTGAAGCTTTCTTT.

The sample holds a few counts of this clonotype. The chain couples TRBV4-1 to TRBJ2-4; 9 nucleotides match TRBD1. The CDR3 is 15 residues long. Per germline, CDR1 MGHRA and CDR2 YSYEKL. J gave up 8 bases and V 3 bases, and 8 bases lay outside the gene matches. The CDR3 loop reads CASSQLGTGSDIQYF. In nucleotides, the CDR3 is TGCGCCAGCAGCCAGCTCGGGACAGGGTCGGACATTCAGTACTTC.

This clonotype has at least ten counts. This sequence joins TRBV29-1 and TRBJ2-1; D is unclear. The germline V and J ends were trimmed by 6 bases and 9 bases, with 24 bases remaining between them. The CDR3 is 15 residues long. CDR1 is SQVTM and CDR2 is ANQGSEA in the germline V gene. This CDR3 is CSVGNRGRLLGEQFF. For the CDR3, the DNA is TGCAGCGTGGGAAACCGCGGACGGCTACTCGGTGAGCAGTTCTTC.

V usage is TRBV7-8 and J usage is TRBJ1-1, with D hard to call. Germline CDR1 SGHVS, CDR2 FQNEAQ. This CDR3 region has 14 residues. V was shortened by 3 bases and J by 0 bases, with 8 bases between the two germline ends. The CDR3 here is CASSFMDMNTEAFF. CDR3 in DNA: TGTGCCAGCAGCTTCATGGATATGAACACTGAAGCTTTCTTT.

This chain connects TRBV27 to TRBJ1-1; D is possibly TRBD1 (5 bases). The CDR3 extends over 14 amino acids. V was trimmed by 1 base and J by 4 bases, leaving 10 bases between them. CDR1 and CDR2 (germline): MNHEY, SMNVEV (reference sequence). CDR3 coding DNA: TGTGCCAGCAGTTTATACGGGGCCGGCACTGAAGCTTTCTTT. It translates to CASSLYGAGTEAFF.

This clonotype has a handful of counts. The chain combines TRBV29-1 with TRBJ2-2; 9 nucleotides align to TRBD1. Trimming removed 6 bases from V and 6 bases from J; junction bases left unmatched: 11. Per germline, CDR1 SQVTM and CDR2 ANQGSEA. The CDR3 is made up of 15 amino acids. For the CDR3, the DNA is TGCAGCGTGGAGGGGACAGGGTGGAGTTCCGGGGAGCTGTTTTTT. It yields the protein CSVEGTGWSSGELFF.

J is TRBJ1-5 and V is TRBV2; no definite D call. This CDR3 is 15 amino acids long. V lost 6 bases and J lost 3, with 15 bases in between. The germline gives CDR1 SNHLY, CDR2 FYNNEI. The CDR3 reads CASSVDPGVNQPQHF. The CDR3 region has the DNA TGTGCCAGCAGCGTGGACCCTGGGGTCAATCAGCCCCAGCATTTT. Full variable domain (missing parts from reference TRBV2 and TRBJ1-5): EPEVTQTPSHQVTQMGQEVILRCVPISNHLYFYWYRQILGQKVEFLVSFYNNEISEKSEIFDDQFSVERPDGSNFTLKIRSTKLEDSAMYFCASSVDPGVNQPQHFGDGTRLSIL.

Many counts were recorded for this clonotype. CDR3 protein: CASSARTGYSPLHF. In DNA form, the CDR3 reads TGCGCCAGCAGCGCCCGGACAGGGTATTCACCCCTCCACTTT. The V call is TRBV5-1, the J call TRBJ1-6; 8 positions agree with TRBD1. V was clipped by 4 bases and J by 8 bases; unmatched bases: 5. CDR3 length equals 14 residues. The germline V gene has CDR1 SGHRS and CDR2 YFSETQ.

V is TRBV5-1 and J is TRBJ1-1, with a tentative D call TRBD1 (6 bases). Deletions cut 4 bases from V and 0 bases from J, with 13 bases between. The CDR3 runs to 15 residues. The germline V gene encodes CDR1 SGHRS and CDR2 YFSETQ. CDR3 protein: CASSPSGQLNTEAFF. CDR3 DNA: TGCGCCAGCAGCCCCTCTGGACAGTTGAACACTGAAGCTTTCTTT.

The table lists this clonotype with many counts. The chain joins TRBV7-2 to TRBJ2-1, with 7 positions matching TRBD1. This CDR3 is built from 15 residues. CDR1 is SGHTA and CDR2 is FQGNSA in the germline V gene. V lost 5 bases to trimming and J lost 0 bases; unmatched junction nucleotides: 4. The CDR3: CASSKTGDSYNEQFF. CDR3 DNA: TGTGCCAGCAGCAAAACAGGGGACTCCTACAATGAGCAGTTCTTC.

The table lists this clonotype with many counts. V gene TRBV6-1 combines with J gene TRBJ2-3; TRBD2 is a possible D gene (6 bases). In germline, CDR1 is MNHNS, CDR2 SASEGT. Between the trimmed V and J ends, which lost 8 bases and 3 bases, there was a span of 21 bases. This CDR3 is built from 16 residues. CDR3 protein: CASPRLGKGRTDTQYF. CDR3 nucleotide sequence: TGTGCCAGCCCCCGACTCGGAAAAGGGAGGACAGATACGCAGTATTTT.

In DNA, the CDR3 is TGTGCCAGCAGCGTTCGAACGTCCTACGAGCAGTACTTC. Residues: CASSVRTSYEQYF. The V gene is TRBV2, the J gene TRBJ2-7; no reliable D call. The CDR3 contains 13 residues. Trimming pared 6 bases from V and 1 base from J, leaving 10 bases between. Per the germline V gene, CDR1 is SNHLY and CDR2 is FYNNEI. The full variable domain, in which reference TRBV2 and TRBJ2-7 provide the parts outside the CDR3, is EPEVTQTPSHQVTQMGQEVILRCVPISNHLYFYWYRQILGQKVEFLVSFYNNEISEKSEIFDDQFSVERPDGSNFTLKIRSTKLEDSAMYFCASSVRTSYEQYFGPGTRLTVT.

This clonotype was observed many times. CDR3 bases: TGCGCCAGCACCACAGGGTTCAATGAGCAGTTCTTC. The encoded protein is CASTTGFNEQFF. V is TRBV10-2 and J is TRBJ2-1; TRBD1 is a possible D gene (6 bases). The V and J ends lost 7 bases and 6 bases respectively, with 10 bases between them. The V gene's germline CDR1 is WSHSY and CDR2 SAAADI. The CDR3 contains 12 residues.

This clonotype was counted between two and nine times. The chain links TRBV2 to TRBJ2-1; 14 bases line up with TRBD2. CDR1 and CDR2 from the germline V gene are SNHLY and FYNNEI. V gave up 6 bases and J gave up 1 base; unmatched junction bases: 5. CDR3 length equals 17 residues. The CDR3 region is CASRGGTSGSSYNEQFF. The CDR3 DNA reads TGTGCCAGCAGGGGGGGGACTAGCGGGAGTTCCTACAATGAGCAGTTCTTC.

At least ten counts were recorded for this clonotype. The V gene is TRBV11-1, the J gene TRBJ2-7; D gene unclear. Germline V gene lookup returns CDR1 SGHAT and CDR2 FQDESV (reference sequence). V was clipped by 3 bases and J by 2 bases, with 5 bases between them. The CDR3 covers 12 residues. CDR3: CASSFQTYEQYF. As DNA, the CDR3 is TGTGCCAGCAGCTTCCAGACCTACGAGCAGTACTTC.

This clonotype occurred a few times. CDR3 DNA: TGTGCCAGCAGCCCCCGTCCGGAGAGCACAGATACGCAGTATTTT. Encoded protein: CASSPRPESTDTQYF. The chain carries TRBV3-1 and TRBJ2-3, with no clear D. The germline V gene encodes CDR1 LGHDT and CDR2 YNNKEL (reference sequence). Trimming took 4 bases from V and 0 from J, leaving 11 bases between them. CDR3 size: 15 residues.

The chain couples TRBV5-6 to TRBJ1-1; 9 positions agree with TRBD1. Germline V gene data show CDR1 as SGHDT and CDR2 as YYEEEE. This CDR3 is built from 15 residues. Trimming at V came to 4 bases and at J to 4 bases, leaving 8 bases not matched to a gene. Here the CDR3 DNA reads TGTGCCAGCAGCCCCACGGGACAGGGAGGCACTGAAGCTTTCTTT. It specifies CASSPTGQGGTEAFF. Using reference TRBV5-6 and TRBJ1-1 for the parts outside the CDR3, the full variable domain is DAGVTQSPTHLIKTRGQQVTLRCSPKSGHDTVSWYQQALGQGPQFIFQYYEEEERQRGNFPDRFSGHQFPNYSSELNVNALLLGDSALYLCASSPTGQGGTEAFFGQGTRLTVV.

In its sample, this clonotype was seen a few times. V and J are TRBV4-1 and TRBJ2-1; the D gene is possibly TRBD2 (5 bases). V was trimmed by 7 bases and J by 0 bases, leaving 13 bases between them. Germline V gene data show CDR1 as MGHRA and CDR2 as YSYEKL. This CDR3 spans 15 amino acids. CDR3 sequence (DNA): TGCGCCAGCACCCCTGACGGGAACTCCTACAATGAGCAGTTCTTC. It is translated as CASTPDGNSYNEQFF.